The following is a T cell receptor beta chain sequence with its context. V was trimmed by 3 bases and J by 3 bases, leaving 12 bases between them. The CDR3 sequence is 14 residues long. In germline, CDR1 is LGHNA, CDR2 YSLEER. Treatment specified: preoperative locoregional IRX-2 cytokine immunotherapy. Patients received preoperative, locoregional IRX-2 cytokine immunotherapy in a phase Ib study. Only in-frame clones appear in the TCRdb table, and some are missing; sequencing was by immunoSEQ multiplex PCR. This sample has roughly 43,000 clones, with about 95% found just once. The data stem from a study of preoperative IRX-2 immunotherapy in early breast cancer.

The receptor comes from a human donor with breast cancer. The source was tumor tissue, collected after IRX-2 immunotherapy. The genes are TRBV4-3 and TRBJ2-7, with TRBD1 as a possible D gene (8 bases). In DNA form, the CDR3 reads TGCGCCAGCAGCCAGGACAGGGACTACTACGAGCAGTACTTC. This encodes CASSQDRDYYEQYF.